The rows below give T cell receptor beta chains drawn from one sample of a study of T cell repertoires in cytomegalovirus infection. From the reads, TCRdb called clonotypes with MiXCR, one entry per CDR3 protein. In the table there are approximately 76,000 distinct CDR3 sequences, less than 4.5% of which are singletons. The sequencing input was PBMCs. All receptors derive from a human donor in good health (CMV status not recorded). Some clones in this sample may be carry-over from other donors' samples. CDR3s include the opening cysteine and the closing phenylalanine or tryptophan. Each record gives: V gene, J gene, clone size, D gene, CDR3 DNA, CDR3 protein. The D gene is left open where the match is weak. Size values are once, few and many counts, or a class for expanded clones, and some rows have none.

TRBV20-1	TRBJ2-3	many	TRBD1	TGCAGTGCTAGAGATGACAGGGGCGTAGATACGCAGTATTTT	CSARDDRGVDTQYF
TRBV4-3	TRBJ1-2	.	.	TGCGCCAGCAGCCAAGACCGCCCGGGGAACTATGGCTACACCTTC	CASSQDRPGNYGYTF
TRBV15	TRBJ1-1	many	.	TGTGCCACCAGCAGAGAGATTTCCGCGGACACTGAAGCTTTCTTT	CATSREISADTEAFF
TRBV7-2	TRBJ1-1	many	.	TGTGCCAGCAGCTTAGTATGGGGGGACACTGAAGCTTTCTTT	CASSLVWGDTEAFF
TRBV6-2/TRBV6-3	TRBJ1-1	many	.	TGTGCCAGCAGCGGGGGGGCGCGATCGGCCCCGAACACTGAAGCTTTCTTT	CASSGGARSAPNTEAFF
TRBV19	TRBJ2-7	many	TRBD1	TGTGCCAGTAGAACAGGGGGGTCCTACGAGCAGTACTTC	CASRTGGSYEQYF
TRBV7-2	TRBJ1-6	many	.	TGTGCCAGCAGCTTAGTATCGGCGGGAGTTAGGAGTAATTCACCCCTCCACTTT	CASSLVSAGVRSNSPLHF
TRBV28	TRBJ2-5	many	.	TGTGCCAGCAGTTTTGATGGGGAGACCCAGTACTTC	CASSFDGETQYF
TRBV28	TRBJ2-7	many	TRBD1	TGTGCCAGCAGTTCGGACAGGGTCATGTACGAGCAGTACTTC	CASSSDRVMYEQYF
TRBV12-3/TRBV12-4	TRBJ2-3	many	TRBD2	TGTGCCAGCAGTACCGGACTAGACAGCACAGATACGCAGTATTTT	CASSTGLDSTDTQYF
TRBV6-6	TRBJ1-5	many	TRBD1	TGTGCCAGCAAAGACAGGGCCAATCAGCCCCAGCATTTT	CASKDRANQPQHF
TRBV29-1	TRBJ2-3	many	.	TGCAGCGTGATGGGCGATCCTGCGGGGGATACGCAGTATTTT	CSVMGDPAGDTQYF
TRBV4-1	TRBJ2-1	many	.	TGCGCCAGCAGCCAATTGGACATTCTCTCCTACAATGAGCAGTTCTTC	CASSQLDILSYNEQFF
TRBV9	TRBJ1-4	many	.	TGTGCCAGCAGCCCACGACCTGTGGAGGCCGGGGTTGGAGAAAAACTGTTTTTT	CASSPRPVEAGVGEKLFF
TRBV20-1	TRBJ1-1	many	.	TGCAGTGCTCGGAGGCCCACTGAAGCTTTCTTT	CSARRPTEAFF
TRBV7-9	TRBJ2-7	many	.	TGTGCCAGCAGTGTGGACAGCCTCAGCTCCTACGAGCAGTACTTC	CASSVDSLSSYEQYF
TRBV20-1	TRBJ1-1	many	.	TGCAGTGCGCCAAAGGACGGACAGATGAACACTGAAGCTTTCTTT	CSAPKDGQMNTEAFF
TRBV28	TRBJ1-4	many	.	TGTGCCAGCAGTCCCGACCCCTCGGGGCCTGAAAAACTGTTTTTT	CASSPDPSGPEKLFF
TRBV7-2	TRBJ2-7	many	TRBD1	TGTGCCAGCAGCTTAGAAAGGGGGCAAGAGCAGTACTTC	CASSLERGQEQYF
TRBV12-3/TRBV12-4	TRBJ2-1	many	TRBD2	TGTGCCAGCAGTTTAAGGGCGGGGGGAAACTACAATGAGCAGTTCTTC	CASSLRAGGNYNEQFF
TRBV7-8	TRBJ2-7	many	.	TGTGCCAGCAGCTTAAGGAGGGATCAACCCTACGAGCAGTACTTC	CASSLRRDQPYEQYF
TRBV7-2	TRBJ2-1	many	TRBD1	TGTGCCAGCAACCGGGACAGAACCTACAATGAGCAGTTCTTC	CASNRDRTYNEQFF
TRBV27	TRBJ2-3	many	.	TGTGCCAGCAGTAACCGGGTCCCCACAGATACGCAGTATTTT	CASSNRVPTDTQYF
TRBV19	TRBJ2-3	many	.	TGTGCCAGTAGTTGGACAGCTACGAGCACAGATACGCAGTATTTT	CASSWTATSTDTQYF
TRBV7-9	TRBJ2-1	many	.	TGTGCCAGCAGCGACAGCGTCACCCGCTCCTACAATGAGCAGTTCTTC	CASSDSVTRSYNEQFF
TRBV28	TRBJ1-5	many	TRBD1	TGTGCCAGCAGTTTACGACAGGGGGCCAGTCAGCCCCAGCATTTT	CASSLRQGASQPQHF
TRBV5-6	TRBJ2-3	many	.	TGTGCCAGCAGCTTACGGACCGTCGGCGTAGATACGCAGTATTTT	CASSLRTVGVDTQYF
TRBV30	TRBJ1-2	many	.	TGTGCCTGGAACCGACAGCCCTTCGGCAACTATGGCTACACCTTC	CAWNRQPFGNYGYTF
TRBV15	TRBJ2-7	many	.	TGTGCCACCAGCAGAGATTTCAGCTCCTACGAGCAGTACTTC	CATSRDFSSYEQYF
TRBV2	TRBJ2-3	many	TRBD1	TGTGCCAGCAGGGACCGGACAGGCTCCACAGATACGCAGTATTTT	CASRDRTGSTDTQYF
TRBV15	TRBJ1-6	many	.	TGTGCCACCAGCAGAGATAAGTCTCGACTACCTAATTCACCCCTCCACTTT	CATSRDKSRLPNSPLHF
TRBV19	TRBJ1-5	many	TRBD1	TGTGCCAGTAGTAAAACCGGGACAGCGATCAATCAGCCCCAGCATTTT	CASSKTGTAINQPQHF
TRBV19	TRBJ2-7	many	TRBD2	TGTGCCAGCAGGGAGGGCTACGAGCAGTACTTC	CASREGYEQYF
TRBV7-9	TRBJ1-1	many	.	TGTGCCAGCAGCCCCTCCAACTACGGCACTGAAGCTTTCTTT	CASSPSNYGTEAFF
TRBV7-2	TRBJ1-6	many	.	TGTGCCAGCAGCTTACTTGCGAGCTCCTATAATTCACCCCTCCACTTT	CASSLLASSYNSPLHF
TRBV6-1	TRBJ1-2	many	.	TGTGCCAGCAGTGAATGGGCACAGGGAGACTATGGCTACACCTTC	CASSEWAQGDYGYTF
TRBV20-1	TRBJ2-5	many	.	TGCAGTGCTCCGTATCAAGAGACCCAGTACTTC	CSAPYQETQYF
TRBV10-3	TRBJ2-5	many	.	TGTGCCATCAGTGATGATGGGGGAGAGACCCAGTACTTC	CAISDDGGETQYF
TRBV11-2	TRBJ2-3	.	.	TGTGCCAGCAGCGCCGATAGCGTCCCGCCCCCCAAAGATACGCAGTATTTT	CASSADSVPPPKDTQYF